Each of the 14 T cell receptor beta chains below was sequenced from the same sample in a study of shared clonotypes between healthy human individuals. Data came from immunoSEQ multiplex PCR; TCRdb stores just in-frame clones and leaves some out. The sample has roughly 500,000 clones; around 73% are singletons. Sequencing was performed on PBMCs. All receptors come from a woman in her forties in good health. Some clones in this sample may be carry-over from other donors' samples.

V gene TRBV6-1 combines with J gene TRBJ1-2; D ambiguous. Per the germline V gene, CDR1 is MNHNS and CDR2 is SASEGT. Trimming cost V 3 bases and J 0 bases, with 11 bases left between them. This CDR3 region has 15 residues. CDR3 residues: CASSDRTHSNYGYTF. CDR3 bases: TGTGCCAGCAGTGATCGTACACATTCTAACTATGGCTACACCTTC.

The V gene is TRBV21-1, the J gene TRBJ2-7; the table's D call of TRBD2 was not tested on the DNA. TRBV21-1 is reported as a pseudogene. The CDR3 runs 15 residues. The CDR3 sequence: CASSKGGPRGYEQYF. In nucleotides, the CDR3 is TGTGCCAGCAGCAAAGGCGGTCCGCGGGGCTACGAGCAGTACTTC.

V is TRBV28 and J is TRBJ2-2; TRBD2 might be the D (5 bases). CDR3 length: 19 amino acids. Germline CDR1 MDHEN, CDR2 SYDVKM. Trimming cost V 3 bases and J 6 bases, with 26 bases left between them. CDR3 coding DNA: TGTGCCAGCAGTTTTTTGGGCCTAGCCACGGCCCTTCCCCCCGGGGAGCTGTTTTTT. This sequence encodes CASSFLGLATALPPGELFF.

The gene calls are TRBV6-1 and TRBJ2-7; no definite D call. Germline CDR1 MNHNS, CDR2 SASEGT. Deletions cut 3 bases from V and 3 bases from J, with 3 bases between. This CDR3 comprises 11 residues. Here the CDR3 reads CASSDYYEQYF. In DNA form, the CDR3 reads TGTGCCAGCAGTGATTACTACGAGCAGTACTTC.

Details on this clone: It is unclear where the CDR3 begins or ends on the DNA, so no DNA is shown, and the CDR3 is as TCRdb lists it. This chain uses TRBV6-5 with TRBJ1-1. CDR1 is MNHEY and CDR2 is SVGAGI in the germline V gene. The length of the CDR3 is 14 amino acids, counting both ends. CDR3 protein: CASSSSRLNTEAFF.

The rearrangement uses TRBV11-1 and TRBJ2-7; weak D call: TRBD1 (5 bases). The germline V gene encodes CDR1 SGHAT and CDR2 FQDESV (reference sequence). This CDR3 comprises 14 residues. The V gene lost 5 bases and the J gene lost 2 bases, with 13 bases spanning the gap. CDR3 residues: CASSAWGGPYEQYF. The CDR3, as DNA: TGTGCCAGCAGCGCCTGGGGCGGCCCCTACGAGCAGTACTTC.

On this clone: A much more abundant neighbour one base away suggests this may be a read error. The chain carries TRBV28 and TRBJ2-7, with 9 bases identical to TRBD1. The V gene end was trimmed by 6 bases and the J gene end by 6 bases; junction bases not matched to a gene: 9. This CDR3 is 14 amino acids long. From germline, CDR1 is MDHEN and CDR2 SYDVKM. Here the CDR3 DNA reads TGTGCCAGCAGAGCAAGGACAGGGGCCTGCGAGCAGTACTTC. This encodes CASRARTGACEQYF.

This chain connects TRBV7-7 to TRBJ2-1; 9 bases map to TRBD2. Germline values: CDR1 SSHAT, CDR2 FNYEAQ (reference sequence). The CDR3 sequence is 21 residues long. V trimming: 3 bases; J trimming: 5 bases; junction bases outside the gene matches: 23. The CDR3 DNA reads TGTGCCAGCAGCTTTAGCCCGTACATACTAGCGGGCGCTGTTCCCCACAATGAGCAGTTCTTC. It codes for CASSFSPYILAGAVPHNEQFF.

In this sample, this clone turned up many times. V is TRBV6-1 and J is TRBJ2-7; no clear D gene. The CDR3 consists of 13 residues. Germline lookup yields CDR1 MNHNS and CDR2 SASEGT. The V and J ends lost 3 bases and 0 bases respectively, with 6 bases between them. This CDR3 is CASSDYSSYEQYF. CDR3 bases: TGTGCCAGCAGTGACTACAGCTCCTACGAGCAGTACTTC.

This sequence joins TRBV5-1 and TRBJ2-1, with TRBD2 identical over 10 bases. Germline CDR1 is SGHRS and CDR2 is YFSETQ. The CDR3 is 17 amino acids. J was trimmed by 0 bases and V by 4 bases; bases with no gene match: 7. The DNA for the CDR3 is TGCGCCAGCAGCCCGAGAGCGGGAGGGGGCTCCTACAATGAGCAGTTCTTC. It yields the protein CASSPRAGGGSYNEQFF.

Ten or more counts support this clone. The chain couples TRBV6-4 to TRBJ1-5; D not certain. Trimming stripped 6 bases from V and 3 bases from J, with 9 bases between. The CDR3 runs 13 residues. CDR1 and CDR2 (germline): MRHNA, SNTAGT. The CDR3 spells CASSREINQPQHF. CDR3 nucleotide sequence: TGTGCCAGCAGCCGGGAAATCAATCAGCCCCAGCATTTT.

V is TRBV6-5 and J is TRBJ1-2; TRBD1 might be the D (5 bases). Deletions cut 8 bases from V and 2 bases from J, with 9 bases between. Germline CDR1 MNHEY, CDR2 SVGAGI. CDR3 length: 12 residues. The CDR3 region has the DNA TGTGCCAGCCAGGGCGTCAACTATGGCTACACCTTC. Translated: CASQGVNYGYTF.

V usage is TRBV10-3 and J usage is TRBJ2-1, with a weak D call TRBD2 (6 bases). The CDR3 spans 13 residues. The V end was cut by 7 bases, the J end by 9 bases, with 16 bases between. The V gene's germline CDR1 is ENHRY and CDR2 SYGVKD. In DNA, the CDR3 is TGTGCCATCATGTGGGCCCCCGGGGGTGAGCAGTTCTTC. Translating gives CAIMWAPGGEQFF.

V gene TRBV28 combines with J gene TRBJ2-5; D possibly corresponds to TRBD2 (6 bases). CDR1 is MDHEN, CDR2 SYDVKM, per germline. The V end lost 5 bases, the J end lost 2 bases, and 27 bases lay between the germline ends. The CDR3 is made up of 19 amino acids. CDR3 residues: CASSRIRGLETRGQETQYF. The DNA for the CDR3 is TGTGCCAGCAGTCGAATTCGTGGGTTGGAGACTAGAGGGCAAGAGACCCAGTACTTC.